This paragraph reports one T cell receptor beta chain. Its antigen remains unknown. This entry is derived from a study of cytomegalovirus exposure and HLA in healthy donors. Study-level findings and limits: Apparent HLA restriction characterized most CMV-associated TCR beta chains in a later analysis. The investigators catalogued 150 to 200 TCR beta chains as cytomegalovirus-associated.

This CDR3 is 16 amino acids long. V was pared by 3 bases and J by 3 bases, with 17 bases between. Germline CDR1 and CDR2: MNHEY and SMNVEV (reference sequence). PCR involved 60 Vbeta and 13 Jbeta primers. Method: immunoSEQ multiplex PCR; TCRdb's copy keeps in-frame clones and lacks some. The data hold roughly 140,000 clones, with approximately 80% observed a single time. This TCR was sampled from a boy between 2 and 15 years old in good health and CMV-seronegative. The genes are TRBV27 and TRBJ1-2; no clear D. Sequenced material: PBMCs. Here the CDR3 reads CASSFNPGTLDYGYTF. CDR3 coding DNA: TGTGCCAGCAGTTTCAACCCAGGCACTCTTGACTATGGCTACACCTTC.